A single sample is the source of the 26 T cell receptor beta chains below, sequenced in a study of cytomegalovirus exposure and HLA in healthy donors. PCR employed 60 Vbeta and 13 Jbeta primers. Measured with immunoSEQ multiplex PCR; TCRdb has only the in-frame clones, and not every one. This table lists 93,000 or so clones. The specimen sequenced was PBMCs. The receptors derive from a man aged 40-49 years in good health and CMV-seronegative.

The V call is TRBV28, the J call TRBJ2-7; 11 positions agree with TRBD1. Trimming removed 3 bases from V and 6 bases from J; junction bases left unmatched: 4. The CDR3 is 14 residues long. The V gene's germline CDR1 is MDHEN and CDR2 SYDVKM. The CDR3, as DNA: TGTGCCAGCAGTTTCTCGGGACAGGGGGTCGAGCAGTACTTC. It yields the protein CASSFSGQGVEQYF.

The V gene is TRBV6-1, the J gene TRBJ2-5, with D perhaps matching TRBD1 or TRBD2 (5 bases each). Judging by the DNA end, TRBJ2-7 fits better; the J call may be wrong. Germline lookup yields CDR1 MNHNS and CDR2 SASEGT. The CDR3 loop spans 13 amino acids. For the CDR3, the DNA is TGTGCCAGCAGTGAACTGGGGGCCTACGAGCAGTACTTC. It translates to CASSELGAYEQYF.

CDR3: CASSDQPRREQFF. The DNA of the CDR3 is TGTGCCAGCAGCGACCAACCTAGGCGTGAGCAGTTCTTC. This sequence joins TRBV7-8 and TRBJ2-1, with D hard to call. Germline lookup yields CDR1 SGHVS and CDR2 FQNEAQ. The germline V and J ends were trimmed by 5 bases and 9 bases, with 14 bases remaining between them. The CDR3 consists of 13 residues.

The rearrangement joins TRBV6-6 to TRBJ1-5, with D possibly TRBD1 on 6 matching bases. The CDR3 spans 15 residues. V lost 3 bases to trimming and J lost 0 bases, with 9 bases between them. Germline-derived CDR1 and CDR2 are MNHNY and SVGAGI (reference sequence). The CDR3 is CASSYQGNSNQPQHF. CDR3 bases: TGTGCCAGCAGTTATCAGGGGAATAGCAATCAGCCCCAGCATTTT.

The V call is TRBV7-9, the J call TRBJ1-1; the D is unclear. In germline, CDR1 is SEHNR, CDR2 FQNEAQ (reference sequence). The germline V and J ends were trimmed by 4 bases and 3 bases, with 9 bases remaining between them. The CDR3 covers 13 residues. The CDR3 sequence: CASSYSSYTEAFF. The CDR3 nucleotides read TGTGCCAGCAGCTATAGCTCGTACACTGAAGCTTTCTTT.

The V and J genes are TRBV2 and TRBJ2-2; possible D gene TRBD2, 5 bases. Trimming pared 0 bases from V and 5 bases from J, leaving 10 bases between. Germline V gene sequence: CDR1 SNHLY, CDR2 FYNNEI. The CDR3 runs to 15 residues. For the CDR3, the DNA is TGTGCCAGCAGTGAAGCGCGAGGGATAACCGGGGAGCTGTTTTTT. This translates into CASSEARGITGELFF.

The rearrangement links TRBV21-1 to TRBJ2-7; the table calls TRBD2, which could not be checked here. TRBV21-1 is recorded as a pseudogene. This CDR3 spans 16 amino acids. CDR3 protein: CASSKWRGGSFYEQYF. Here the CDR3 DNA reads TGTGCCAGCAGCAAATGGCGGGGAGGATCGTTCTACGAGCAGTACTTC.

The V gene is TRBV4-1, the J gene TRBJ2-7; 9 bases line up with TRBD1. Germline V lookup: CDR1 MGHRA, CDR2 YSYEKL. The ends lost 5 bases at V and 4 bases at J; junction bases unmatched: 9. CDR3 length equals 15 residues. The CDR3 region is CASSEHRGRPYEQYF. CDR3 sequence (DNA): TGCGCCAGCAGCGAACACAGGGGGCGCCCTTACGAGCAGTACTTC.

The V and J genes are TRBV30 and TRBJ1-5; a possible D gene is TRBD1 (6 bases). The CDR3 runs 14 residues. The V gene's germline CDR1 is GTSNPN and CDR2 SVGIG (reference sequence). V was shortened by 3 bases and J by 3 bases, with 12 bases between the two germline ends. The CDR3 coding sequence is TGTGCCTGGAGCAGAGGGGGAAACAATCAGCCCCAGCATTTT. Translated, it gives CAWSRGGNNQPQHF.

Written as DNA, the CDR3 is TGCGCCAGCAGCTTAGGTGGGGCAGGGGTACAGCCCCAGCATTTT. It codes for CASSLGGAGVQPQHF. The chain has TRBV5-1 and TRBJ1-5; tentatively, D is TRBD1 (6 bases). The CDR3 length is 15 residues. Between the trimmed V and J ends, which lost 2 bases and 7 bases, there was a span of 16 bases. Looked up from germline, CDR1 is SGHRS and CDR2 is YFSETQ.

V and J are TRBV27 and TRBJ2-5; D is perhaps TRBD1 (5 bases). Per the germline V gene, CDR1 is MNHEY and CDR2 is SMNVEV (reference sequence). V was shortened by 5 bases and J by 7 bases, with 11 bases between the two germline ends. CDR3 length equals 12 residues. The CDR3 region is CASSPLRGTQYF. CDR3 DNA sequence: TGTGCCAGCAGTCCACTAAGGGGGACCCAGTACTTC.

The V gene is TRBV28, the J gene TRBJ1-5, with TRBD1 matching 8 bases. This CDR3 is built from 16 residues. The ends lost 3 bases at V and 6 bases at J; junction bases unmatched: 10. CDR1 and CDR2 (germline): MDHEN, SYDVKM. In DNA form, the CDR3 reads TGTGCCAGCAGTTTTTTTGGGCAGGGGGCTGGTCAGCCCCAGCATTTT. Amino acid sequence: CASSFFGQGAGQPQHF.

V is TRBV6-5 and J is TRBJ1-4, with D unresolved. Germline CDR1 and CDR2: MNHEY and SVGAGI. Trimming removed 0 bases from V and 7 bases from J, with 12 bases in between. The CDR3 contains 15 residues. CDR3 in DNA: TGTGCCAGCAGTTACTCGAATGGAGGGCGTGAAAAACTGTTTTTT. This codes for CASSYSNGGREKLFF.

The V call is TRBV7-6, the J call TRBJ2-2; D is possibly TRBD2 (7 bases). Germline V gene sequence: CDR1 SGHVS, CDR2 FNYEAQ. This CDR3 has 18 residues. The V end was cut by 2 bases, the J end by 2 bases, with 18 bases between. This CDR3 reads CASSLKRPGGPNTGELFF. The CDR3 region has the DNA TGTGCCAGCAGCTTAAAACGGCCCGGGGGGCCTAACACCGGGGAGCTGTTTTTT.

A note on this clone: Other nucleotide sequences from this sample produce the same CDR3. The V and J genes are TRBV4-2 and TRBJ2-1, with TRBD2 matching 10 bases. CDR1 and CDR2 from the germline V gene are LGHNA and YNFKEQ. The CDR3 length is 15 residues. The ends lost 2 bases at V and 8 bases at J; junction bases unmatched: 6. This CDR3 reads CASSQRSGGADEQFF. DNA of the CDR3: TGTGCCAGCAGCCAACGAAGCGGGGGGGCCGATGAGCAGTTCTTC.

The chain combines TRBV28 with TRBJ2-1; 9 bases fit TRBD2. Trimming took 3 bases from V and 8 from J; bases not matched to a gene: 8. Germline lookup yields CDR1 MDHEN and CDR2 SYDVKM. The CDR3 runs to 15 residues. The CDR3 is CASSFAGGGSDEQFF. The CDR3 DNA is TGTGCCAGCAGTTTCGCGGGAGGGGGGAGCGATGAGCAGTTCTTC.

This chain uses TRBV11-3 with TRBJ1-1, with TRBD1 as a possible D gene (6 bases). The V end lost 7 bases, the J end lost 2 bases, and 23 bases lay between the germline ends. Germline lookup yields CDR1 SGHNT and CDR2 YENEEA. The CDR3 is 17 amino acids. The CDR3 sequence: CASTPSLGAQANTEAFF. The CDR3 DNA reads as TGTGCCAGCACCCCAAGCTTGGGGGCTCAGGCCAACACTGAAGCTTTCTTT.

This chain joins TRBV18 and TRBJ2-7; 8 nucleotides match TRBD1. Germline CDR1 KGHSH, CDR2 LQKENI. Trimming took 6 bases from V and 5 from J; bases not matched to a gene: 6. This CDR3 is built from 13 residues. CDR3: CASSQDRVDEQYF. CDR3 DNA: TGTGCCAGCTCGCAGGACAGGGTCGACGAGCAGTACTTC.

This chain uses TRBV5-1 with TRBJ2-3; tentatively, D is TRBD2 (6 bases). Between the trimmed V and J ends, which lost 2 bases and 6 bases, there was a span of 7 bases. CDR1 SGHRS and CDR2 YFSETQ come from the germline V gene. This CDR3 region has 12 residues. DNA for the CDR3: TGCGCCAGCAGCTTTCTAGCGGATACGCAGTATTTT. This gives the protein CASSFLADTQYF.

This rearrangement joins TRBV6-5 to TRBJ1-2; 8 nucleotides match TRBD1. This CDR3 is 15 amino acids long. The trim removed 7 bases at V and 0 bases at J, leaving 7 bases unmatched. CDR1 MNHEY and CDR2 SVGAGI come from the germline V gene. Here the CDR3 DNA reads TGTGCCAGCAAAACACCGACAGGGGCTAACTATGGCTACACCTTC. It is translated as CASKTPTGANYGYTF.

This chain uses TRBV6-1 with TRBJ2-5, with TRBD2 matching over 7 bases. The V and J ends lost 4 bases and 3 bases, in that order; junction bases with no gene match: 5. This CDR3 is built from 14 residues. In germline, CDR1 is MNHNS, CDR2 SASEGT. CDR3 region: CASSVTGGKETQYF. The CDR3 nucleotides are TGTGCCAGCAGTGTCACGGGAGGCAAAGAGACCCAGTACTTC.

The gene calls are TRBV2 and TRBJ1-2; possible D gene TRBD1, 5 bases. V lost 1 base, J lost 8 bases, and 17 bases lay in between. The CDR3 contains 15 residues. Germline values: CDR1 SNHLY, CDR2 FYNNEI. The CDR3 sequence is CASSEGGVGAWGYTF. CDR3 sequence (DNA): TGTGCCAGCAGTGAAGGGGGGGTGGGAGCGTGGGGCTACACCTTC.

This chain links TRBV7-8 with TRBJ2-2, with D tentatively TRBD2 (6 bases). The CDR3 sequence is 13 residues long. Germline V CDR1 and CDR2: SGHVS, FQNEAQ. V was trimmed by 5 bases and J by 6 bases, leaving 10 bases between them. The CDR3 loop is CASSRLAAGELFF. The CDR3 nucleotides read TGTGCCAGCAGCCGATTAGCGGCCGGGGAGCTGTTTTTT.

CDR3: CASSLGTGKSSEKLFF. The CDR3 DNA reads as TGTGCCAGCAGTTTAGGGACAGGGAAAAGTTCTGAAAAACTGTTTTTT. The chain joins TRBV28 to TRBJ1-4, with TRBD1 matching 9 bases. The CDR3 has 16 amino acids. V shed 2 bases and J 7 bases; nucleotides not matched to a gene: 8. Germline V CDR1 and CDR2: MDHEN, SYDVKM.

Here the CDR3 reads CASSVMSSGGHTQYF. The CDR3 DNA reads as TGTGCCAGCAGTGTTATGTCTAGCGGGGGGCATACGCAGTATTTT. The chain combines TRBV2 with TRBJ2-3; 11 nucleotides agree with TRBD2. Germline V lookup: CDR1 SNHLY, CDR2 FYNNEI. This CDR3 region has 15 residues. V lost 4 bases, J lost 7 bases, and 7 bases stayed unmatched.

The chain employs TRBV10-1 and TRBJ2-1; 12 bases match TRBD2. This CDR3 is built from 16 residues. CDR1 is WNHNN and CDR2 is SYGVQD in the germline V gene (reference sequence). The J segment lost 6 bases and the V segment lost 6 bases, leaving 9 bases of the junction unmatched. Here the CDR3 DNA reads TGCGCCAGCAGCCGAGGGCTAGCGGGGGGGATCAATGAGCAGTTCTTC. It translates to CASSRGLAGGINEQFF.